These 27 T cell receptor beta chains were sequenced from one sample in a study of response to subunit inactivated influenza vaccine. Using its own MiXCR run on the RT-PCR reads, TCRdb lists one record per CDR3 protein. The data contain about 780,000 distinct CDR3 sequences, approximately 17% of them singletons. The sample consisted of PBMCs from blood, taken 4 to 6 days after vaccination. All receptors derive from a man in his fifties who received an inactivated influenza vaccine.

Regarding this clonotype: The junction shows a germline mismatch at one end, possibly a read error. V usage is TRBV20-1 and J usage is TRBJ2-3; the D gene is possibly TRBD2 (6 bases). Per the germline V gene, CDR1 is DFQATT and CDR2 is SNEGSKA (reference sequence). This CDR3 is built from 14 residues. CDR3 sequence reads: CSAGDWGERNTQYF. The DNA for the CDR3 is TGCAGTGCTGGAGATTGGGGGGAGAGGAATACGCAGTATTTT.

This rearrangement joins TRBV6-6 to TRBJ1-2; no reliable D call. V lost 4 bases, J lost 7 bases, and 10 bases lay in between. The CDR3 covers 12 residues. In germline, CDR1 is MNHNY, CDR2 SVGAGI (reference sequence). The CDR3 coding sequence is TGTGCCAGCAGTTCTCCCACCGGTGGCTACACCTTC. Protein: CASSSPTGGYTF.

The V and J genes are TRBV28 and TRBJ2-1, with 8 bases aligning to TRBD2. V was pared by 5 bases and J by 5 bases, with 8 bases of the junction left unmatched. CDR1 is MDHEN and CDR2 is SYDVKM in the germline V gene. There are 15 residues in the CDR3. CDR3 residues: CASSDYGGGDNEQFF. CDR3 in DNA: TGTGCCAGCAGTGACTACGGGGGGGGGGACAATGAGCAGTTCTTC.

This clonotype was picked up a small number of times. CDR3 sequence: CASSQGSQEAFF. As DNA, the CDR3 is TGTGCCAGCAGCCAAGGTTCACAGGAAGCTTTCTTT. The chain is built from TRBV3-1 and TRBJ1-1, with D uncertain. The CDR3 runs to 12 residues. The germline gives CDR1 LGHDT, CDR2 YNNKEL (reference sequence). V lost 1 base, J lost 8 bases, and 8 bases lay in between.

Only a few counts were recorded for this clonotype. J is TRBJ2-1 and V is TRBV11-2; D unclear. Trimming shortened V by 0 bases and J by 3 bases, and 18 bases separated the two germline ends. The CDR3 runs 18 residues. Germline V CDR1 and CDR2: SGHAT, FQNNGV. CDR3 amino acids: CASSLEGGRPRLYNEQFF. The CDR3 DNA follows: TGTGCCAGCAGCTTAGAAGGCGGTCGCCCTAGACTCTACAATGAGCAGTTCTTC. Based on the CDR3 plus reference TRBV11-2 and TRBJ2-1, the full variable domain is EAGVAQSPRYKIIEKRQSVAFWCNPISGHATLYWYQQILGQGPKLLIQFQNNGVVDDSQLPKDRFSAERLKGVDSTLKIQPAKLEDSAVYLCASSLEGGRPRLYNEQFFGPGTRLTVL.

This clonotype was observed at least ten times. The chain links TRBV12-3 or TRBV12-4 to TRBJ2-5, with D unresolved. The V end lost 1 base, the J end lost 5 bases, and 8 bases lay between the germline ends. This CDR3 contains 13 residues. CDR3 nucleotide sequence: TGTGCCAGCAGTTTAGGGGGTTGGGAGACCCAGTACTTC. It is translated as CASSLGGWETQYF.

This clonotype was recorded a few times. Relative to the germline gene, one junction end is altered; a read error may explain this. The rearrangement links TRBV5-4 to TRBJ2-1, with 7 bases identical to TRBD2. CDR1 is SGHNT, CDR2 YYREEE, per germline (reference sequence). There are 15 residues in the CDR3. CDR3 region: CASSLDSGRGNEQFF. The CDR3 nucleotides read TGTGCCAGCAGTTTGGATAGCGGGCGGGGCAATGAGCAGTTCTTC.

This clonotype occurred many times. The chain uses TRBV10-3 and TRBJ2-5, with TRBD1 matching over 10 bases. From germline, CDR1 is ENHRY and CDR2 SYGVKD. Trimming cost V 1 base and J 5 bases; bases outside gene matches: 10. This CDR3 has 17 amino acids. As DNA, the CDR3 is TGTGCCATCAGTGAGTTGACAGGGGGCGGAAAGATGGAGACCCAGTACTTC. This translates into CAISELTGGGKMETQYF.

This clonotype was observed a handful of times. This chain links TRBV5-1 with TRBJ2-1, with 9 bases identical to TRBD1. The V gene's germline CDR1 is SGHRS and CDR2 YFSETQ. The CDR3 runs to 16 residues. V was pared by 3 bases and J by 3 bases, with 7 bases of the junction left unmatched. The CDR3 DNA is TGCGCCAGCAGCTCAAATCCGGGACAGGGCTACAATGAGCAGTTCTTC. It specifies CASSSNPGQGYNEQFF.

The sample holds a few counts of this clonotype. DNA of the CDR3: TGTGCCAGCAGTTCCCAGAGTGAGCAGTTCTTC. It encodes CASSSQSEQFF. The chain employs TRBV28 and TRBJ2-1; D not certain. The CDR3 runs to 11 residues. Trimming left V 4 bases short and J 9 bases short, with 7 bases between. CDR1 is MDHEN, CDR2 SYDVKM, per germline.

V gene TRBV7-8 combines with J gene TRBJ2-3; the D is unclear. Germline values: CDR1 SGHVS, CDR2 FQNEAQ. The length of the CDR3 is 13 residues. Deletions cut 2 bases from V and 6 bases from J, with 9 bases between. CDR3 protein: CASSLNYPDTQYF. The DNA of the CDR3 is TGTGCCAGCAGCTTAAACTACCCCGATACGCAGTATTTT.

This clonotype was counted only a few times. The V gene is TRBV24-1, the J gene TRBJ2-3; TRBD2 matches 11 bases. V dropped 0 bases and J dropped 3; count of bases not matched to a gene: 4. In germline, CDR1 is KGHDR, CDR2 SFDVKD. CDR3 length: 17 amino acids. The CDR3 DNA follows: TGTGCCACCAGTGATTTGCGCGGGACTAGCGGAACAGATACGCAGTATTTT. As protein: CATSDLRGTSGTDTQYF.

The V and J genes are TRBV20-1 and TRBJ2-7; D might be TRBD2 (6 bases). Germline CDR1 DFQATT, CDR2 SNEGSKA (reference sequence). V was shortened by 0 bases and J by 3 bases, with 15 bases between the two germline ends. This CDR3 region has 15 residues. Here the CDR3 DNA reads TGCAGTGCTAGAGAGGCGGGGCAGGGACTCTACGAGCAGTACTTC. It translates to CSAREAGQGLYEQYF.

The J gene is TRBJ2-3, the V gene TRBV6-2 or TRBV6-3, with 7 bases that match TRBD1. V shed 5 bases and J 2 bases; nucleotides not matched to a gene: 7. Looked up from germline, CDR1 is MNHEY and CDR2 is SVGEGT. The CDR3 is 15 amino acids. CDR3 nucleotide sequence: TGTGCCAGCAGTCAGGACAGGTTCTACACAGATACGCAGTATTTT. Translation: CASSQDRFYTDTQYF.

There are many counts of this clonotype. The chain recombines TRBV11-2 with TRBJ1-1; 7 bases map to TRBD1. This CDR3 spans 16 amino acids. The V gene end was trimmed by 5 bases and the J gene end by 0 bases; junction bases not matched to a gene: 9. Germline values: CDR1 SGHAT, CDR2 FQNNGV. CDR3 region: CASSPLRDSLNTEAFF. CDR3 nucleotide sequence: TGTGCCAGCAGCCCCCTCCGGGACAGCTTGAACACTGAAGCTTTCTTT.

Only a few counts were recorded for this clonotype. V usage is TRBV10-3 and J usage is TRBJ2-2; TRBD2 might be the D (6 bases). CDR1 is ENHRY, CDR2 SYGVKD, per germline. The CDR3 covers 16 residues. V was trimmed by 6 bases and J by 0 bases, leaving 14 bases between them. Written as DNA, the CDR3 is TGTGCCATCAGGGACCTTAGCGGAGCGAACACCGGGGAGCTGTTTTTT. Protein: CAIRDLSGANTGELFF.

The chain carries TRBV5-1 and TRBJ1-4; the D gene is possibly TRBD1 (5 bases). V gave up 3 bases and J gave up 5 bases, with 11 bases separating them. The CDR3 runs to 14 residues. Germline-derived CDR1 and CDR2 are SGHRS and YFSETQ. This CDR3 reads CASSWGKRNEKLFF. CDR3 coding DNA: TGCGCCAGCAGCTGGGGCAAAAGAAATGAAAAACTGTTTTTT.

V usage is TRBV3-1 and J usage is TRBJ2-7, with a tentative D call TRBD2 (5 bases). The CDR3 covers 15 residues. V was cut by 4 bases and J by 4 bases, with 17 bases left in between. Germline V CDR1 and CDR2: LGHDT, YNNKEL (reference sequence). CDR3 sequence (DNA): TGTGCCAGCAGCCTCCGGACTCCCTGGAGGTACGAGCAGTACTTC. Translated, it gives CASSLRTPWRYEQYF.

The chain is built from TRBV7-9 and TRBJ2-5; 12 nucleotides align to TRBD2. Germline V CDR1 and CDR2: SEHNR, FQNEAQ (reference sequence). This CDR3 has 16 amino acids. V shed 3 bases and J 1 base; nucleotides not matched to a gene: 3. CDR3 sequence: CASSFPSGRAQETQYF. CDR3 DNA: TGTGCCAGCAGCTTCCCTAGCGGGAGGGCCCAAGAGACCCAGTACTTC.

This clonotype has at least ten counts. This chain links TRBV10-3 with TRBJ2-1; the D call may be TRBD1 or TRBD2 (6 bases each). The CDR3 totals 14 residues. Germline-derived CDR1 and CDR2 are ENHRY and SYGVKD. Trimming left V 8 bases short and J 4 bases short, with 15 bases between. In DNA form, the CDR3 reads TGTGCCATCGGCGGAGGGGGGATATACAATGAGCAGTTCTTC. Amino acid sequence: CAIGGGGIYNEQFF.

This clonotype was counted many times. The rearrangement joins TRBV2 to TRBJ2-1, with D perhaps being TRBD1 or TRBD2 (5 bases each). This CDR3 has 13 amino acids. V was trimmed by 8 bases and J by 9 bases, leaving 17 bases between them. Germline CDR1 reads SNHLY; CDR2 reads FYNNEI. CDR3 loop: CASGQHLAFEQFF. The CDR3 DNA reads TGTGCCAGCGGACAACATCTAGCTTTTGAGCAGTTCTTC.

The J gene is TRBJ2-3, the V gene TRBV4-2; D not resolved. The CDR3 extends over 15 amino acids. Germline V gives CDR1 LGHNA, CDR2 YNFKEQ. Trimming left V 0 bases short and J 6 bases short, with 13 bases between. CDR3 nucleotides: TGTGCCAGCAGCCAAGATTCAGGCCGACATGATACGCAGTATTTT. Its protein is CASSQDSGRHDTQYF.

CDR3 region: CASTPDRGGNEQFF. CDR3 nucleotide sequence: TGTGCCAGCACCCCGGACAGGGGGGGCAATGAGCAGTTCTTC. The chain uses TRBV7-6 and TRBJ2-1; TRBD1 matches at 10 bases. The CDR3 has 14 residues. V dropped 7 bases and J dropped 6; count of bases not matched to a gene: 6. Germline CDR1 reads SGHVS; CDR2 reads FNYEAQ.

This rearrangement joins TRBV11-2 to TRBJ2-3, with a tentative D call TRBD2 (6 bases). V gave up 5 bases and J gave up 5 bases, with 20 bases separating them. This CDR3 is 16 amino acids long. Germline V gene lookup returns CDR1 SGHAT and CDR2 FQNNGV. CDR3 region: CASSKEGVAGLDTQYF. The CDR3, as DNA: TGTGCCAGCAGCAAGGAGGGTGTCGCGGGCCTAGATACGCAGTATTTT.

V and J are TRBV5-1 and TRBJ1-1; D is unclear. CDR3 length equals 13 residues. Germline-derived CDR1 and CDR2 are SGHRS and YFSETQ. The V end was cut by 5 bases, the J end by 0 bases, with 8 bases between. The chain's CDR3 is CASRARLNTEAFF. The CDR3 DNA reads TGCGCCAGCAGGGCCCGTCTGAACACTGAAGCTTTCTTT.

The sample holds many counts of this clonotype. This chain uses TRBV18 with TRBJ2-3, with unresolved D. CDR3 length equals 12 residues. Trimming removed 8 bases from V and 5 bases from J, with 11 bases in between. Germline loops: CDR1 KGHSH, CDR2 LQKENI. In DNA, the CDR3 is TGTGCCAGCAGTCCGATTAGAGATACGCAGTATTTT. It codes for CASSPIRDTQYF. The variable domain in full, with the rest retrieved from reference TRBV18 and TRBJ2-3, is NAGVMQNPRHLVRRRGQEARLRCSPMKGHSHVYWYRQLPEEGLKFMVYLQKENIIDESGMPKERFSAEFPKEGPSILRIQQVVRGDSAAYFCASSPIRDTQYFGPGTRLTVL.

The chain uses TRBV12-3 or TRBV12-4 and TRBJ1-2; the D is unclear. Trimming left V 3 bases short and J 5 bases short, with 7 bases between. This CDR3 region has 12 residues. This chain's CDR3 is CASSFSQYGYTF. Here the CDR3 DNA reads TGTGCCAGCAGTTTCTCGCAGTATGGCTACACCTTC.